The 29 T cell receptor beta chains below all came from one sample that was sequenced in a study of patients and donors after allogeneic stem cell transplantation. TCRdb re-called the RT-PCR reads through MiXCR, storing one row per CDR3 protein. The table lists some 200,000 distinct CDR3 sequences, 41% of them singletons. Sequencing was performed on blood, either unsorted or a sorted T cell fraction (not recorded which). The receptors were gathered from a human donor who was either an allogeneic HSCT recipient or a stem cell or donor lymphocyte infusion donor (not recorded which). It is not recorded whose cells these are; they may come from a transplant donor.

This clonotype appeared a few times. This chain joins TRBV6-5 and TRBJ2-7, with 10 bases identical to TRBD2. With 2 bases clipped from V and 4 bases from J, the junction kept 5 bases outside the gene matches. The CDR3 spans 15 residues. Germline loops: CDR1 MNHEY, CDR2 SVGAGI. CDR3 nucleotides: TGTGCCAGCAGTTACACGCCTAGCGGGGGATACGAGCAGTACTTC. It codes for CASSYTPSGGYEQYF.

Only a few counts were recorded for this clonotype. The CDR3 coding sequence is TGTGCCAGCAGCGCCGGATTGAACACTGAAGCTTTCTTT. This gives the protein CASSAGLNTEAFF. This sequence joins TRBV9 and TRBJ1-1; no clear D gene. Germline lookup yields CDR1 SGDLS and CDR2 YYNGEE. Trimming removed 3 bases at V and 0 bases at J, with 6 bases between. This CDR3 has 13 residues.

This chain connects TRBV15 to TRBJ2-7; 8 nucleotides align to TRBD2. V dropped 2 bases and J dropped 3; count of bases not matched to a gene: 0. This CDR3 has 13 amino acids. CDR1 and CDR2 (germline): LNHNV, YYDKDF (reference sequence). As DNA, the CDR3 is TGTGCCACCAGCAGAAGCGGGAGCTACGAGCAGTACTTC. Translating gives CATSRSGSYEQYF.

This clonotype showed up many times. The chain carries TRBV4-2 and TRBJ2-1, with D possibly matching TRBD2 (5 bases). Per the germline V gene, CDR1 is LGHNA and CDR2 is YNFKEQ. The CDR3 covers 13 residues. V dropped 0 bases and J dropped 9 bases, with 9 bases sitting between them. The CDR3 here is CASSQDIGSEQFF. CDR3 sequence (DNA): TGTGCCAGCAGCCAAGATATAGGGAGTGAGCAGTTCTTC.

This rearrangement joins TRBV6-6 to TRBJ2-1; 8 bases agree with TRBD2. Looked up from germline, CDR1 is MNHNY and CDR2 is SVGAGI (reference sequence). V lost 7 bases and J lost 2; bases outside the gene matches: 10. The CDR3 contains 16 residues. The CDR3 here is CASKNRGGEAYNEQFF. CDR3 sequence (DNA): TGTGCCAGCAAAAACCGGGGGGGAGAGGCCTACAATGAGCAGTTCTTC.

V usage is TRBV5-1 and J usage is TRBJ1-2; D gene unclear. CDR3 length equals 12 residues. Germline values: CDR1 SGHRS, CDR2 YFSETQ. V dropped 4 bases and J dropped 8 bases, with 12 bases sitting between them. In nucleotides, the CDR3 is TGCGCCAGCAGCCGTGACCCGCCCGGCTACACCTTC. This translates into CASSRDPPGYTF.

This clonotype occurred a few times. The chain carries TRBV29-1 and TRBJ2-7; D ambiguous. CDR1 and CDR2 (germline): SQVTM, ANQGSEA. Trimming stripped 4 bases from V and 3 bases from J, with 13 bases between. The CDR3 is 13 amino acids. CDR3 residues: CSVGGMDLYEQYF. CDR3 nucleotide sequence: TGCAGCGTTGGAGGTATGGACCTCTACGAGCAGTACTTC.

Ten or more counts support this clonotype. V gene TRBV5-1 combines with J gene TRBJ1-2; D unresolved. The germline V gene has CDR1 SGHRS and CDR2 YFSETQ. This CDR3 has 13 residues. V gave up 0 bases and J gave up 8 bases, with 11 bases separating them. In DNA form, the CDR3 reads TGCGCCAGCAGCTTGGAGTCAAATCGAGGCTACACCTTC. Amino acids: CASSLESNRGYTF.

This chain joins TRBV4-2 and TRBJ2-5, with 8 bases lining up with TRBD2. After removal of 0 bases from V and 9 bases from J, the junction contained 18 bases not matched to a gene. Germline V gene lookup returns CDR1 LGHNA and CDR2 YNFKEQ. The CDR3 consists of 18 residues. CDR3 sequence reads: CASSQEVLRLAGLSAQYF. The DNA of the CDR3 is TGTGCCAGCAGCCAAGAGGTCCTTAGGCTAGCGGGCTTATCGGCCCAGTACTTC.

This clonotype turned up a few times. This chain links TRBV4-2 with TRBJ2-2; D perhaps matches TRBD2 (6 bases). Trimming took off 1 base at V and 3 bases at J, with 9 bases between the two ends. The CDR3 totals 15 residues. CDR1 LGHNA and CDR2 YNFKEQ come from the germline V gene. The CDR3, as DNA: TGTGCCAGCAGCCAAGGGAGGGACGACACCGGGGAGCTGTTTTTT. This translates into CASSQGRDDTGELFF.

This clonotype was found a few times. The chain carries TRBV12-3 or TRBV12-4 and TRBJ1-4, with D possibly matching TRBD1 (5 bases). The CDR3 has 11 residues. Between the trimmed V and J ends, which lost 7 bases and 8 bases, there was a span of 8 bases. CDR3 sequence: CASNGGEKLFF. The CDR3 bases are TGTGCCAGCAACGGGGGGGAAAAACTGTTTTTT.

The rearrangement joins TRBV7-2 to TRBJ1-2; TRBD1 agrees at 7 bases. CDR1 and CDR2 (germline): SGHTA, FQGNSA. This CDR3 has 13 amino acids. Losses at the gene ends were 5 bases for V and 6 bases for J; bases not matched to a gene: 6. The CDR3 nucleotides read TGTGCCAGCAGCACGACAGGGAATCATGGCTACACCTTC. Its protein is CASSTTGNHGYTF.

The chain has TRBV7-9 and TRBJ2-3; D is ambiguous. The CDR3 is 16 amino acids. The germline CDR1 and CDR2 sequences are SEHNR and FQNEAQ (reference sequence). V dropped 2 bases and J dropped 0 bases, with 12 bases sitting between them. DNA of the CDR3: TGTGCCAGCAGCTTATTCCACCCACTTAGCACAGATACGCAGTATTTT. This sequence encodes CASSLFHPLSTDTQYF.

This clonotype turned up a few times. The V and J genes are TRBV12-3 or TRBV12-4 and TRBJ1-2, with D maybe TRBD1 (6 bases). The V and J ends lost 1 base and 8 bases respectively, with 11 bases between them. CDR3 length: 13 residues. CDR3 loop: CASSLVGAEGYTF. As DNA, the CDR3 is TGTGCCAGCAGTTTAGTGGGGGCGGAAGGCTACACCTTC.

Only a few counts were recorded for this clonotype. The V call is TRBV10-3, the J call TRBJ1-1; TRBD1 agrees at 8 bases. The germline gives CDR1 ENHRY, CDR2 SYGVKD. Trimming took 6 bases from V and 5 from J; bases not matched to a gene: 8. The CDR3 has 14 residues. CDR3 DNA: TGTGCCATCAGGACAGGGACAGGAAGTACTGAAGCTTTCTTT. It encodes CAIRTGTGSTEAFF.

This clonotype was detected only a few times. The rearrangement joins TRBV12-3 or TRBV12-4 to TRBJ1-3; D unresolved. There are 14 residues in the CDR3. V lost 2 bases and J 0 bases, leaving 5 bases between the germline ends. The CDR3 DNA reads TGTGCCAGCAGTTTAAGTCTCTCTGGAAACACCATATATTTT. Encoded protein: CASSLSLSGNTIYF.

Only one count was recorded for this clonotype. The chain has TRBV12-3 or TRBV12-4 and TRBJ2-1, with D unclear. V dropped 6 bases and J dropped 4 bases, with 10 bases sitting between them. This CDR3 has 13 residues. The CDR3 reads CASSLTDYNEQFF. DNA for the CDR3: TGTGCCAGCAGCTTAACAGATTACAATGAGCAGTTCTTC.

In this sample, this clonotype turned up a few times. This chain uses TRBV27 with TRBJ2-7, with 9 bases lining up with TRBD1. Germline V gene lookup returns CDR1 MNHEY and CDR2 SMNVEV (reference sequence). V gave up 10 bases and J gave up 0 bases; unmatched junction bases: 4. This CDR3 has 13 residues. CDR3 region: CATGQGSSYEQYF. CDR3 coding DNA: TGTGCCACCGGACAGGGGAGCTCCTACGAGCAGTACTTC.

This chain connects TRBV12-3 or TRBV12-4 to TRBJ1-2, with D unclear. Trimming left V 0 bases short and J 0 bases short, with 8 bases between. The CDR3 is 15 amino acids. DNA of the CDR3: TGTGCCAGCAGTTTAGCGTACGGACCTAACTATGGCTACACCTTC. As protein: CASSLAYGPNYGYTF.

The V and J genes are TRBV11-1 and TRBJ1-2, with a tentative D call TRBD1 (5 bases). The V gene lost 0 bases and the J gene lost 7 bases, with 12 bases spanning the gap. The V gene's germline CDR1 is SGHAT and CDR2 FQDESV (reference sequence). The CDR3 length is 14 residues. CDR3 nucleotide sequence: TGTGCCAGCAGCTTAGCCCCCCGGGACCCTGGCTACACCTTC. Translating it yields CASSLAPRDPGYTF. The variable domain in full, completed from reference TRBV11-1 and TRBJ1-2, reads EAEVAQSPRYKITEKSQAVAFWCDPISGHATLYWYRQILGQGPELLVQFQDESVVDDSQLPKDRFSAERLKGVDSTLKIQPAELGDSAMYLCASSLAPRDPGYTFGSGTRLTVV.

This clonotype appeared a few times. The chain joins TRBV7-2 to TRBJ1-2; the D is unclear. CDR1 SGHTA and CDR2 FQGNSA come from the germline V gene. Trimming pared 6 bases from V and 8 bases from J, leaving 16 bases between. The CDR3 length is 13 residues. Here the CDR3 reads CASSIGPRRGYTF. CDR3 bases: TGTGCCAGCAGTATCGGACCCCGGCGCGGCTACACCTTC.

This clonotype turned up a few times. The chain employs TRBV3-1 and TRBJ2-1, with D perhaps matching TRBD2 (6 bases). CDR3 length equals 14 residues. Germline CDR1 is LGHDT and CDR2 is YNNKEL (reference sequence). V was clipped by 5 bases and J by 4 bases, with 12 bases between them. Here the CDR3 reads CASSWDLGYNEQFF. The CDR3 nucleotides read TGTGCCAGCAGCTGGGACTTAGGGTACAATGAGCAGTTCTTC.

The chain links TRBV4-3 to TRBJ1-5; TRBD1 is a possible D gene (6 bases). In germline, CDR1 is LGHNA, CDR2 YSLEER. The CDR3 is made up of 14 amino acids. V lost 3 bases to trimming and J lost 7 bases, with 13 bases between them. The CDR3 protein is CASSQAQGGQPQHF. The CDR3 coding sequence is TGCGCCAGCAGCCAGGCACAGGGTGGGCAGCCCCAGCATTTT.

Concerning this clonotype: Germline is not matched at one junction end, which may reflect a read error. The chain is built from TRBV4-1 and TRBJ1-3; D is uncertain. This CDR3 is built from 11 residues. From germline, CDR1 is MGHRA and CDR2 YSYEKL. The DNA for the CDR3 is TGCGCCAGCAGCCAAGTCTCTAGGCAGGTCTTT. It specifies CASSQVSRQVF.

The chain combines TRBV5-6 with TRBJ1-5; 8 nucleotides align to TRBD1. The V gene's germline CDR1 is SGHDT and CDR2 YYEEEE. The CDR3 is made up of 13 amino acids. V shed 3 bases, J shed 7 bases, and the junction held 3 bases outside the gene matches. The CDR3 protein is CASSYGQGQPQHF. In DNA, the CDR3 is TGTGCCAGCAGCTACGGACAGGGCCAGCCCCAGCATTTT.

A few counts support this clonotype. V is TRBV5-1 and J is TRBJ2-7, with TRBD2 identical over 7 bases. CDR1 is SGHRS and CDR2 is YFSETQ in the germline V gene. The V and J ends lost 5 bases and 3 bases, in that order; junction bases with no gene match: 8. The CDR3 has 14 amino acids. The CDR3 region is CASSGREIDYEQYF. The CDR3 bases are TGCGCCAGCAGTGGGCGGGAGATTGACTACGAGCAGTACTTC.

J is TRBJ2-7 and V is TRBV6-5; 9 bases map to TRBD1. The CDR3 runs to 17 residues. V was clipped by 4 bases and J by 2 bases; unmatched bases: 12. Germline V gives CDR1 MNHEY, CDR2 SVGAGI. The CDR3 sequence is CASSLLTGRDRAYEQYF. CDR3 nucleotide sequence: TGTGCCAGCAGTTTACTCACCGGCCGGGACAGGGCCTACGAGCAGTACTTC.

This chain links TRBV6-5 with TRBJ1-1, with 9 nucleotides matching TRBD1. The V and J ends lost 0 bases and 11 bases, in that order; junction bases with no gene match: 7. The germline gives CDR1 MNHEY, CDR2 SVGAGI. This CDR3 contains 14 residues. The CDR3 is CASSYSRDRVGAFF. For the CDR3, the DNA is TGTGCCAGCAGTTACTCGAGGGACAGGGTCGGCGCTTTCTTT.

Here the CDR3 DNA reads TGTGCCAGCAGCGTAGCAGGGGGTGAAGCTTTCTTT. Amino acid sequence: CASSVAGGEAFF. This chain links TRBV9 with TRBJ1-1, with 7 bases aligning to TRBD1. V was pared by 0 bases and J by 7 bases, with 0 bases of the junction left unmatched. The CDR3 sequence is 12 residues long. Germline V lookup: CDR1 SGDLS, CDR2 YYNGEE.